These 27 T cell receptor beta chains were sequenced from one sample in a study of neurological immune-mediated disorders. TCRdb processed the 5' RACE reads anew with MiXCR; each CDR3 protein has one entry. This repertoire shows more than 95,000 distinct CDR3 sequences, under 14% found once; its top ten account for more than 2.5%. Time point described: longitudinal time-point 3. Sequenced material: PBMCs. All receptors come from a female donor with HTLV-1-associated myelopathy (HAM/TSP).

This clonotype came up many times. The J gene is TRBJ2-1, the V gene TRBV5-1; 8 nucleotides align to TRBD2. This CDR3 is 14 amino acids long. The V gene's germline CDR1 is SGHRS and CDR2 YFSETQ. J lost 8 bases, V lost 7 bases, and 11 bases had no gene match. The CDR3 sequence: CASGPRAGGDEQFF. For the CDR3, the DNA is TGCGCCAGCGGCCCGAGGGCGGGGGGCGATGAGCAGTTCTTC.

This clonotype occurred many times. V is TRBV7-9 and J is TRBJ2-7; 7 positions agree with TRBD1. CDR1 is SEHNR, CDR2 FQNEAQ, per germline (reference sequence). The CDR3 is made up of 14 amino acids. J was trimmed by 2 bases and V by 5 bases; bases with no gene match: 6. The CDR3 nucleotides are TGTGCCAGCAGCGACAGGGATCTTCCCTACGAGCAGTACTTC. Protein sequence: CASSDRDLPYEQYF.

Remarks on this clonotype: This may come from a read error, since a much larger clone is one base off. The genes are TRBV15 and TRBJ2-7, with D uncertain. This CDR3 contains 13 residues. Germline V gene data show CDR1 as LNHNV and CDR2 as YYDKDF (reference sequence). Trimming pared 2 bases from V and 2 bases from J, leaving 7 bases between. CDR3 sequence reads: CATSRQWPYEQYF. The CDR3 DNA follows: TGTGCCACCAGCAGACAGTGGCCCTACGAGCAGTACTTC. The variable domain in full, completed from reference TRBV15 and TRBJ2-7, reads DAMVIQNPRYQVTQFGKPVTLSCSQTLNHNVMYWYQQKSSQAPKLLFHYYDKDFNNEADTPDNFQSRRPNTSFCFLDIRSPGLGDTAMYLCATSRQWPYEQYFGPGTRLTVT.

The gene calls are TRBV5-1 and TRBJ2-5; 7 bases are a match to TRBD2. Germline values: CDR1 SGHRS, CDR2 YFSETQ. The CDR3 is 17 residues long. The J segment lost 0 bases and the V segment lost 5 bases, leaving 13 bases of the junction unmatched. CDR3 DNA: TGCGCCAGCAGTACGCGGGTGGGACTACTGAACCAAGAGACCCAGTACTTC. The encoded protein is CASSTRVGLLNQETQYF.

In the case of this clonotype: This may stem from a read error, because a much larger clone lies one nucleotide away. The chain recombines TRBV5-1 with TRBJ1-4; D uncertain. The CDR3 covers 14 residues. V was pared by 6 bases and J by 3 bases, with 12 bases between. Germline CDR1 is SGHRS and CDR2 is YFSETQ. The CDR3 DNA reads as TGCGCCAGCAAGGAGACGGTGGCTAATGAAAAACTGTTTTTT. Amino acid sequence: CASKETVANEKLFF.

Many counts were recorded for this clonotype. V is TRBV9 and J is TRBJ2-3; 8 nucleotides align to TRBD2. CDR1 SGDLS and CDR2 YYNGEE come from the germline V gene. The CDR3 extends over 16 amino acids. Germline trimming cut 0 bases from V and 4 bases from J; bases unmatched to any gene: 7. DNA for the CDR3: TGTGCCAGCAGCGTAGGGAGCGGGGGCGGCGCAGATACGCAGTATTTT. Translated: CASSVGSGGGADTQYF.

This clonotype was counted ten times or more. The rearrangement joins TRBV7-9 to TRBJ2-1; unclear D gene. The V gene's germline CDR1 is SEHNR and CDR2 FQNEAQ (reference sequence). V lost 3 bases and J lost 4, with 13 bases in between. This CDR3 region has 15 residues. CDR3 protein: CASSLAHPLYNEQFF. The CDR3 coding sequence is TGTGCCAGCAGCTTGGCTCACCCTCTATACAATGAGCAGTTCTTC.

This clonotype was seen repeatedly, ten times or more. V gene TRBV5-5 combines with J gene TRBJ2-5, with a possible D match to TRBD1 (6 bases). V lost 2 bases and J 5 bases, leaving 16 bases between the germline ends. This CDR3 has 15 amino acids. The germline CDR1 and CDR2 sequences are SGHKS and YYEKEE (reference sequence). The chain's CDR3 is CASSFFDRLAETQYF. For the CDR3, the DNA is TGTGCCAGCAGCTTTTTCGACAGGCTTGCGGAGACCCAGTACTTC.

This clonotype has at least ten counts. V gene TRBV5-1 combines with J gene TRBJ2-7, with TRBD2 matching over 14 bases. The CDR3 spans 18 residues. V was clipped by 2 bases and J by 0 bases; unmatched bases: 7. The germline V gene encodes CDR1 SGHRS and CDR2 YFSETQ. Here the CDR3 reads CASSLPGLAGASSYEQYF. The CDR3 nucleotides read TGCGCCAGCAGCTTACCGGGACTAGCGGGGGCCAGCTCCTACGAGCAGTACTTC. The full variable domain, with the rest looked up from reference TRBV5-1 and TRBJ2-7, is KAGVTQTPRYLIKTRGQQVTLSCSPISGHRSVSWYQQTPGQGLQFLFEYFSETQRNKGNFPGRFSGRQFSNSRSEMNVSTLELGDSALYLCASSLPGLAGASSYEQYFGPGTRLTVT.

The table lists this clonotype with many counts. The rearrangement uses TRBV10-3 and TRBJ2-1, with 7 bases that match TRBD2. CDR1 is ENHRY, CDR2 SYGVKD, per germline. With V trimmed by 4 bases and J by 5 bases, 8 bases remained unmatched. The CDR3 extends over 15 amino acids. CDR3 in amino acids: CAISGHGGSHNEQFF. The CDR3 DNA reads as TGTGCCATCAGTGGGCACGGGGGGTCTCACAATGAGCAGTTCTTC.

This clonotype was counted many times. The chain carries TRBV5-6 and TRBJ1-5; D gene ambiguous. V was pared by 1 base and J by 4 bases, with 12 bases between. The CDR3 covers 15 residues. Germline lookup yields CDR1 SGHDT and CDR2 YYEEEE. CDR3 sequence: CASSLSLGKNQPQHF. The CDR3 bases are TGTGCCAGCAGCTTGTCGTTGGGGAAGAATCAGCCCCAGCATTTT. The whole variable domain, filled in from reference TRBV5-6 and TRBJ1-5, reads DAGVTQSPTHLIKTRGQQVTLRCSPKSGHDTVSWYQQALGQGPQFIFQYYEEEERQRGNFPDRFSGHQFPNYSSELNVNALLLGDSALYLCASSLSLGKNQPQHFGDGTRLSIL.

This clonotype was seen repeatedly, ten times or more. The genes are TRBV4-1 and TRBJ1-4, with D hard to call. Between the trimmed V and J ends, which lost 0 bases and 0 bases, there was a span of 17 bases. CDR1 and CDR2 from the germline V gene are MGHRA and YSYEKL. The CDR3 runs 19 residues. The DNA for the CDR3 is TGCGCCAGCAGCCAAGAAAGGGTGAGGGTTTCGGCAACTAATGAAAAACTGTTTTTT. Translating gives CASSQERVRVSATNEKLFF.

Worth noting for this clonotype: A read error is possible here, since a much larger clone lies one base away. The chain recombines TRBV10-3 with TRBJ1-1; possible D gene TRBD1, 6 bases. The CDR3 extends over 13 amino acids. Germline assignment: CDR1 ENHRY and CDR2 SYGVKD. In DNA, the CDR3 is TGTGACATCATGGGGACACCGAACACTGAAGCTTTCTTT. Amino acids: CDIMGTPNTEAFF.

This clonotype was counted many times. This rearrangement joins TRBV10-2 to TRBJ2-2, with a weak D call TRBD2 (5 bases). The CDR3 sequence is 14 residues long. With 5 bases removed from V and 2 bases from J, the gap between germline ends came to 9 bases. CDR1 is WSHSY and CDR2 is SAAADI in the germline V gene. In DNA form, the CDR3 reads TGCGCCAGCAGTAAGGGAGAAAACACCGGGGAGCTGTTTTTT. Encoded protein: CASSKGENTGELFF.

This clonotype appeared many times. The chain joins TRBV28 to TRBJ1-2; the D gene is possibly TRBD1 (6 bases). Germline V lookup: CDR1 MDHEN, CDR2 SYDVKM. V lost 4 bases and J lost 3, with 9 bases in between. This CDR3 region has 13 residues. In DNA form, the CDR3 reads TGTGCCAGCAGTTCAGGGGTGGACTATGGCTACACCTTC. Amino acids: CASSSGVDYGYTF.

This clonotype was seen just once. This may be a read error: a much more frequent sequence differs by one nucleotide. The J gene is TRBJ2-1, the V gene TRBV5-6; tentative D call: TRBD2 (7 bases). The germline V and J ends were trimmed by 4 bases and 9 bases, with 20 bases remaining between them. The CDR3 contains 15 residues. Germline assignment: CDR1 SGHDT and CDR2 YYEEEE. Here the CDR3 reads CASSPEGGGWSEQFF. The CDR3, as DNA: TGTGCCAGCAGCCCGGAGGGGGGGGGCTGGAGTGAGCAGTTCTTC. Drawing the rest from reference TRBV5-6 and TRBJ2-1, the complete variable domain is DAGVTQSPTHLIKTRGQQVTLRCSPKSGHDTVSWYQQALGQGPQFIFQYYEEEERQRGNFPDRFSGHQFPNYSSELNVNALLLGDSALYLCASSPEGGGWSEQFFGPGTRLTVL.

This chain links TRBV5-1 with TRBJ2-3; D is possibly TRBD1 (6 bases). The V end was cut by 4 bases, the J end by 1 base, with 13 bases between. This CDR3 contains 15 residues. Germline V gene data show CDR1 as SGHRS and CDR2 as YFSETQ. The CDR3 nucleotides read TGCGCCAGCAGCCGGGTGGGACAAGGCACAGATACGCAGTATTTT. This gives the protein CASSRVGQGTDTQYF.

This clonotype was seen ten or more times. The chain employs TRBV18 and TRBJ2-6; D remains ambiguous. Per the germline V gene, CDR1 is KGHSH and CDR2 is LQKENI. There are 15 residues in the CDR3. With 5 bases removed from V and 0 bases from J, the gap between germline ends came to 8 bases. The CDR3 DNA reads as TGTGCCAGCTCAAGTAGGAGCTCTGGGGCCAACGTCCTGACTTTC. Protein: CASSSRSSGANVLTF.

Worth noting for this clonotype: At one end, the junction sequence differs from germline, possibly due to a read error. CDR3 region: CATSRRRTGDEQFF. The CDR3 DNA reads TGTGCTACCAGCAGACGTAGGACGGGGGATGAACAGTTCTTC. This chain connects TRBV15 to TRBJ2-1; the D gene is possibly TRBD2 (6 bases). The CDR3 runs 14 residues. Germline V CDR1 and CDR2: LNHNV, YYDKDF (reference sequence).

The chain is built from TRBV10-3 and TRBJ1-5, with D possibly being TRBD1 (5 bases). V was clipped by 5 bases and J by 5 bases, with 22 bases between them. The CDR3 covers 17 residues. Per germline, CDR1 ENHRY and CDR2 SYGVKD. CDR3: CAISHYVRQPPDQPQHF. The CDR3 DNA reads TGTGCCATCAGTCACTACGTACGACAGCCCCCCGATCAGCCCCAGCATTTT.

There are many counts of this clonotype. As DNA, the CDR3 is TGTGCCAGCAGTGGACAGGGAGGAGCCGGGGAGCTGTTTTTT. Translating gives CASSGQGGAGELFF. This chain uses TRBV6-4 with TRBJ2-2, with a weak D call TRBD1 (7 bases). The germline V gene has CDR1 MRHNA and CDR2 SNTAGT. V was trimmed by 4 bases and J by 6 bases, leaving 12 bases between them. The CDR3 has 14 residues.

In this sample, this clonotype turned up a few times. DNA of the CDR3: TGTGCCATCGCGCAGGGGCGGCAAGAGACCCAGTACTTC. As protein: CAIAQGRQETQYF. The chain is built from TRBV10-3 and TRBJ2-5; D is possibly TRBD1 (6 bases). In germline, CDR1 is ENHRY, CDR2 SYGVKD. V lost 8 bases, J lost 2 bases, and 12 bases lay in between. The length of the CDR3 is 13 residues.

This clonotype turned up a few times. V usage is TRBV11-2 and J usage is TRBJ2-3, with D perhaps TRBD1 (5 bases). The CDR3 contains 16 residues. Germline loops: CDR1 SGHAT, CDR2 FQNNGV. The V and J ends lost 1 base and 0 bases respectively, with 11 bases between them. The CDR3 reads CASSLVRQGSTDTQYF. The CDR3 coding sequence is TGTGCCAGCAGCTTAGTTCGTCAGGGAAGCACAGATACGCAGTATTTT.

This clonotype was observed many times. The chain uses TRBV7-2 and TRBJ2-3; the D gene could be TRBD1 or TRBD2 (5 bases each). CDR1 and CDR2 from the germline V gene are SGHTA and FQGNSA. The CDR3 runs to 14 residues. The V end lost 1 base, the J end lost 6 bases, and 11 bases lay between the germline ends. CDR3 region: CASSLGGNGDTQYF. DNA of the CDR3: TGTGCCAGCAGCTTAGGGGGGAATGGGGATACGCAGTATTTT. Combining the CDR3 with reference TRBV7-2 and TRBJ2-3 gives the whole variable domain GAGVSQSPSNKVTEKGKDVELRCDPISGHTALYWYRQSLGQGLEFLIYFQGNSAPDKSGLPSDRFSAERTGGSVSTLTIQRTQQEDSAVYLCASSLGGNGDTQYFGPGTRLTVL.

This clonotype was observed many times. The chain is built from TRBV5-1 and TRBJ2-3; D uncertain. Per germline, CDR1 SGHRS and CDR2 YFSETQ. V was pared by 1 base and J by 4 bases, with 7 bases between. The CDR3 extends over 13 amino acids. CDR3 sequence (DNA): TGCGCCAGCAGCTTGATAAGCTCAGATACGCAGTATTTT. It encodes CASSLISSDTQYF.

This clonotype was observed many times. The CDR3 bases are TGCGCCAGCAGCTTGGCCCCTTTAGCGGGGGGGACAGATACGCAGTATTTT. It yields the protein CASSLAPLAGGTDTQYF. The V call is TRBV5-1, the J call TRBJ2-3; 11 nucleotides align to TRBD2. This CDR3 has 17 residues. Germline loops: CDR1 SGHRS, CDR2 YFSETQ. The junction had 6 bases not matched to a gene; V was cut back by 0 bases and J by 3 bases.

This clonotype was observed many times. The gene calls are TRBV5-5 and TRBJ2-1; TRBD2 agrees at 8 bases. This CDR3 comprises 16 residues. The trim removed 2 bases at V and 5 bases at J, leaving 9 bases unmatched. Per the germline V gene, CDR1 is SGHKS and CDR2 is YYEKEE (reference sequence). This CDR3 reads CASSFYVSGGNNEQFF. Here the CDR3 DNA reads TGTGCCAGCAGCTTTTACGTATCGGGGGGGAACAATGAGCAGTTCTTC.